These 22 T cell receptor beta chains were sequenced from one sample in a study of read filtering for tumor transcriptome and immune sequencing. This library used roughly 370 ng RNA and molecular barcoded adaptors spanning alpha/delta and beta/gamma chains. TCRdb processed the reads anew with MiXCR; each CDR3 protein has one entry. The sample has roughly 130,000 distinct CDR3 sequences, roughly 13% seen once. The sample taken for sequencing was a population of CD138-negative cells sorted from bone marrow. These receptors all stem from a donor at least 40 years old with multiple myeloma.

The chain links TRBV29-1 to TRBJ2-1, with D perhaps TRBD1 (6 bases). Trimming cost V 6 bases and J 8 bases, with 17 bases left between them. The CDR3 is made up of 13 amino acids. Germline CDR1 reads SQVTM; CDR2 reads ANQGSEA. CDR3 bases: TGCAGCGTCTACAGGGCTTCACTTTATGAGCAGTTCTTC. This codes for CSVYRASLYEQFF.

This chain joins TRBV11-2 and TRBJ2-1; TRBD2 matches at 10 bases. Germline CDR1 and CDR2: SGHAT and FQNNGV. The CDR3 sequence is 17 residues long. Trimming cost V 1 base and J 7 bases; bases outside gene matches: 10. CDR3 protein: CASSLGGSSGGMNEQFF. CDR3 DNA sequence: TGTGCCAGCAGCTTAGGAGGAAGTAGCGGGGGGATGAATGAGCAGTTCTTC.

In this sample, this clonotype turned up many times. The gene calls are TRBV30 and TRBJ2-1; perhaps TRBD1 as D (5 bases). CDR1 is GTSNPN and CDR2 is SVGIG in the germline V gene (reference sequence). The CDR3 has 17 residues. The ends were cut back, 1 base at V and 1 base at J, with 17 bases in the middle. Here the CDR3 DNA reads TGTGCCTGGAGTGCAACCCGGACACCCGAGTCCTACAATGAGCAGTTCTTC. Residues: CAWSATRTPESYNEQFF.

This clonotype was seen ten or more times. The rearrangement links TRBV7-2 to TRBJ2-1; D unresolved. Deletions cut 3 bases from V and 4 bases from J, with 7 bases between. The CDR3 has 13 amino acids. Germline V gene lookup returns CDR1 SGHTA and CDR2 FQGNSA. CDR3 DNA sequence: TGTGCCAGCAGCTTTCTAGAATACAATGAGCAGTTCTTC. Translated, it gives CASSFLEYNEQFF.

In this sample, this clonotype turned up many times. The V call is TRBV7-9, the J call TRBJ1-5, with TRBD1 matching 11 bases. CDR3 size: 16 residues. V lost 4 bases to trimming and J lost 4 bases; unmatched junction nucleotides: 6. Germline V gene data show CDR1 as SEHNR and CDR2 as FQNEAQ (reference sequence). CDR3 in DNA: TGTGCCAGCAGCTCTTCCGGGACAGGGGGAAATCAGCCCCAGCATTTT. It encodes CASSSSGTGGNQPQHF.

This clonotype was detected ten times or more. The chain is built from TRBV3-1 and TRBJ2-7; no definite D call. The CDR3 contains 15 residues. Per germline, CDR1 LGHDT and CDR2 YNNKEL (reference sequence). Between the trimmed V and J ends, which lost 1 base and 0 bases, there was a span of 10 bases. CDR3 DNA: TGTGCCAGCAGCCAAGGGTCAGTGGGCTCCTACGAGCAGTACTTC. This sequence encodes CASSQGSVGSYEQYF.

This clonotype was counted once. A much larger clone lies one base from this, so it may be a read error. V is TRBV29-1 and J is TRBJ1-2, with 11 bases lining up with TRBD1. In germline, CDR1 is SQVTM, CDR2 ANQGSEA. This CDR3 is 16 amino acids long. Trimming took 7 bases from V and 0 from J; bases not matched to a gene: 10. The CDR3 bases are TGCAGCGCCGGACAGGGGGCGCGGGCCGCTAACTATGGCTACACCTTC. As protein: CSAGQGARAANYGYTF.

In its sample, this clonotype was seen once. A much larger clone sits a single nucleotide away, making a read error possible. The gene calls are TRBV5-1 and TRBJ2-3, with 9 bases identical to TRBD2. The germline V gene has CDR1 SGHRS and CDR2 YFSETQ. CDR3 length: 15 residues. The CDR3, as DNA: TGCGCCAGCAGCTCCCAAGCGGGAGGCACAGATACGCCGTATTTT. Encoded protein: CASSSQAGGTDTPYF.

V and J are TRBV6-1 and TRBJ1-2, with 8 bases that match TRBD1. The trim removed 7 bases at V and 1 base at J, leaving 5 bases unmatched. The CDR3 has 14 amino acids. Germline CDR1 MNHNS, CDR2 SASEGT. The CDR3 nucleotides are TGTGCCAGCAACGACAGGGGTCGTAACTATGGCTACACCTTC. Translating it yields CASNDRGRNYGYTF.

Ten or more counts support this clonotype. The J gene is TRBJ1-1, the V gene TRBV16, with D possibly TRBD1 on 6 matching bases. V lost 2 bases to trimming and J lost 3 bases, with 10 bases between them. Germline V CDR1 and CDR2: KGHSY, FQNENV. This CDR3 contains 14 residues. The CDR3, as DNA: TGTGCCAGCAGCCAAAGAGGGGGGTACACTGAAGCTTTCTTT. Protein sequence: CASSQRGGYTEAFF.

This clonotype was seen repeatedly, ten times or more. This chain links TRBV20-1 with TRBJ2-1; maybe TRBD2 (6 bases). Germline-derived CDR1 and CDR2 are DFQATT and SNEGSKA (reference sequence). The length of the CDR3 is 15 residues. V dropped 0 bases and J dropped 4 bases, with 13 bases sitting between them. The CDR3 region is CSARDGTVHYNEQFF. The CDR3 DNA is TGCAGTGCTAGAGATGGGACTGTCCATTACAATGAGCAGTTCTTC.

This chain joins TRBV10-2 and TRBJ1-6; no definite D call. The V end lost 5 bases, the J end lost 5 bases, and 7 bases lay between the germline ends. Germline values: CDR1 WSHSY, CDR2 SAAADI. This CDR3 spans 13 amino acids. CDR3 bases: TGCGCCAGCAGTACGGACCATAATTCACCCCTCCACTTT. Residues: CASSTDHNSPLHF.

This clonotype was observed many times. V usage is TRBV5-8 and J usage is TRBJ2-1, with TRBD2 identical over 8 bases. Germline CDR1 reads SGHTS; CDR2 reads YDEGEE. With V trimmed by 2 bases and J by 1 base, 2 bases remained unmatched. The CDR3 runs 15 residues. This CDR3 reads CASSFSGGSYNEQFF. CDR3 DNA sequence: TGTGCCAGCAGCTTTTCGGGGGGGTCCTACAATGAGCAGTTCTTC.

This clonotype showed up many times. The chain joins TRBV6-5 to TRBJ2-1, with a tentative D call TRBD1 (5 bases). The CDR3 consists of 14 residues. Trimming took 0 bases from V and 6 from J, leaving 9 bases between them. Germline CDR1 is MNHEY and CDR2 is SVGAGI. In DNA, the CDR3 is TGTGCCAGCAGTTACTCCAGGGCCCCCAATGAGCAGTTCTTC. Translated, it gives CASSYSRAPNEQFF.

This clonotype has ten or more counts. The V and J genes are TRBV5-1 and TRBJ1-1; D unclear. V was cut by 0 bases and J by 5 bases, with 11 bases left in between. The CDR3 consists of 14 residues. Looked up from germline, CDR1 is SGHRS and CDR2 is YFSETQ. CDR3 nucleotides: TGCGCCAGCAGCTTGGAGGGCAGTGGAACTGAAGCTTTCTTT. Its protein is CASSLEGSGTEAFF.

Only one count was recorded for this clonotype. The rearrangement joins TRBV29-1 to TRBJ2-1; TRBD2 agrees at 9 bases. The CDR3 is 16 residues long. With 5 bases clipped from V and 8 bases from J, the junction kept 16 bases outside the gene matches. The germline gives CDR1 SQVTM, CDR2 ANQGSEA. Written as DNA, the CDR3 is TGCAGCGTTCTTAGCGGGAGTGGGCTAGGAGACGATGAGCAGTTCTTC. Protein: CSVLSGSGLGDDEQFF.

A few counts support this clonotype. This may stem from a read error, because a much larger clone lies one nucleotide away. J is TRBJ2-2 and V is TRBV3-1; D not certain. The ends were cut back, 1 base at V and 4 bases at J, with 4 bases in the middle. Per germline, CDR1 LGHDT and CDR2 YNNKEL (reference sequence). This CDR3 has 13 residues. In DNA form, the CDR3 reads TGTGCCAGCAGCCAAGTCAGCACCGGGGAGCTGTTTTTT. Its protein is CASSQVSTGELFF. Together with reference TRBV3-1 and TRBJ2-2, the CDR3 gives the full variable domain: DTAVSQTPKYLVTQMGNDKSIKCEQNLGHDTMYWYKQDSKKFLKIMFSYNNKELIINETVPNRFSPKSPDKAHLNLHINSLELGDSAVYFCASSQVSTGELFFGEGSRLTVL.

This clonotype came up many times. The CDR3 bases are TGCAGCGTTGGGGACAGTTATCAGCCCCAGCATTTT. Its translation is CSVGDSYQPQHF. This chain links TRBV29-1 with TRBJ1-5, with 7 bases matching TRBD1. Germline V gives CDR1 SQVTM, CDR2 ANQGSEA. V was pared by 4 bases and J by 5 bases, with 2 bases of the junction left unmatched. The CDR3 is 12 residues long.

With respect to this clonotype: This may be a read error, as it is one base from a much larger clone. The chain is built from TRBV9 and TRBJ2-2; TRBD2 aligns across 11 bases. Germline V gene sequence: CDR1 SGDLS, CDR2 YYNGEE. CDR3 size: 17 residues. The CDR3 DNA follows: TGTGCCAGCAGCGAACAGGGTAGCGGGGGGGCCTACGGGGAGCCGTTTTTT. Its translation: CASSEQGSGGAYGEPFF.

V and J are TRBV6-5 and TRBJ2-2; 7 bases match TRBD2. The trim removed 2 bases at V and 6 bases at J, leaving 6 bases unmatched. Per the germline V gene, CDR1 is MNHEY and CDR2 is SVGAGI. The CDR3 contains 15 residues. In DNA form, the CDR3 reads TGTGCCAGCAGTTACAAGGGACTAACCTCCGGGGAGCTGTTTTTT. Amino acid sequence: CASSYKGLTSGELFF.

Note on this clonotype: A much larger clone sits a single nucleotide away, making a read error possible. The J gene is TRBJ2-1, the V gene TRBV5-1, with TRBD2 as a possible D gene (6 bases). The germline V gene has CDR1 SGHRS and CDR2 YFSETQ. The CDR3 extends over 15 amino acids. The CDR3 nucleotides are TGCGCCAGCAGCTTGGACGGGAGTAGGTACAATGGGCAGTTCTTC. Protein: CASSLDGSRYNGQFF.

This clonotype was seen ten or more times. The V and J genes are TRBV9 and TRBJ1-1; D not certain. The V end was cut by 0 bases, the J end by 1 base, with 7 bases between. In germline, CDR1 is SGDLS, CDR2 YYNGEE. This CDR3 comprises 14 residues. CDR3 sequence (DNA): TGTGCCAGCAGCGTAGCCGCCGGGAACACTGAAGCTTTCTTT. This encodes CASSVAAGNTEAFF.